This TCR beta chain was identified in a study of cytomegalovirus exposure and HLA in healthy donors. Findings and limits, study-wide: Most sequenced TCRs were rare (though some public TCRs occurred in many donors). Researchers reported in a later analysis that a missense DCLRE1C variant was tied to TCR beta V- and J-gene trimming.

PCR used 60 Vbeta primers and 13 Jbeta primers. The assay was immunoSEQ multiplex PCR, and TCRdb's table has in-frame clones only and misses some. The sample has hundreds of thousands of clones; approximately 82% are singletons. Remarks on this clone: Its cognate antigen is unknown.

Germline V gene data show CDR1 as MDHEN and CDR2 as SYDVKM. V was pared by 7 bases and J by 3 bases, with 7 bases between. The CDR3 length is 11 residues. The chain recombines TRBV28 with TRBJ2-7; D is possibly TRBD2 (5 bases). The sample taken for sequencing was PBMCs. This receptor was taken from a male donor in good health and CMV-seronegative. The CDR3 loop reads CASIGSYEQYF. The CDR3 DNA is TGTGCCAGCATAGGGAGCTACGAGCAGTACTTC.